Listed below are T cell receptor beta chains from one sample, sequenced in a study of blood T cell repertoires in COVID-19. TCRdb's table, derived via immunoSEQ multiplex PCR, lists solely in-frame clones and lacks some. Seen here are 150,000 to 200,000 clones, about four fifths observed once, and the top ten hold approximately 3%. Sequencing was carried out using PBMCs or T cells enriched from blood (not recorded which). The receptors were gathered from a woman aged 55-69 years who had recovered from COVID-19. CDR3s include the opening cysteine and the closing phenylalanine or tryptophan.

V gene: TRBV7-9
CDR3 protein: CASSLRDTWDYGYTF

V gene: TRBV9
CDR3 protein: CASSVGGTGINQPQHF

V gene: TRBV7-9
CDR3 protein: CASRTYRGPSGNTIYF

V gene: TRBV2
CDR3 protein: CASTRDSSKTQYF

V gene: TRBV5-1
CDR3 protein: CASSLSPLASGAETQYF

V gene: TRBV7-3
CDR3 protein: CASSSIAGASYNEQFF

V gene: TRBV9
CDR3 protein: CASSAELGGPQETQYF

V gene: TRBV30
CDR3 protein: CAWGQASNQPQHF

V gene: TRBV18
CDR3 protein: CASSPLAGARTDTQYF

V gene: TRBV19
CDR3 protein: CARSLAGGVRVEQFF

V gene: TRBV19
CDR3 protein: CASTGPSWAPTEAFF

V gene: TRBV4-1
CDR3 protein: CASSQEPGIVNEQFF

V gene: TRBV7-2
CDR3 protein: CASSFRLIDSGTNTGELFF

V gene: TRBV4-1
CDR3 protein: CASSSDRPNTEAFF

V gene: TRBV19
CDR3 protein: CASSIGLSNTEAFF

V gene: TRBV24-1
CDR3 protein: CATSDSPGRGSYEQYF

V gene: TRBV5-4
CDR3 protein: CASSLTGQGVSETQYF

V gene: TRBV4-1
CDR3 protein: CASSPSATSSDTQYF

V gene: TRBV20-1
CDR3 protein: CSASPYHSDNEQFF

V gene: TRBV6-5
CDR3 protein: CASSYSYLNIYEQYF

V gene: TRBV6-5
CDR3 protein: CASSLTGRDNSPLHF

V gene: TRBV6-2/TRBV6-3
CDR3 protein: CASSSGGASNQPQHF

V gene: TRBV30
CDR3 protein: CAWRRRGSYNEQFF

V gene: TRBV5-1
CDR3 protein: CASSLAGGTLRGYTF

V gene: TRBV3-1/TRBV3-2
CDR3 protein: CASSLTEVGSEQYF

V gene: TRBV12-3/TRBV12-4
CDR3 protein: CASSPGQGYEQYF

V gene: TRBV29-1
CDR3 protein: CSVEDQGAAYGYTF

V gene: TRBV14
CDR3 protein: CASSQDIGNLNTEAFF

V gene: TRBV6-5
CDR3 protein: CASSYSTYGISYEQYF

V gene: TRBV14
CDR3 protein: CASSQDEEGTQYF

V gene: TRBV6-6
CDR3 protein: CASSLGQGYQPQHF

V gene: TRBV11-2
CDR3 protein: CASNPRVLDRPLYGYTF

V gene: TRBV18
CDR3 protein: CASSQGGPGNIQYF

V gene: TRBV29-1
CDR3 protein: CSVEDRFAPGEKLFF

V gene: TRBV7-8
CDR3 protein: CASSLAGTVPYGYTF

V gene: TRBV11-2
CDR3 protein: CASSLSVLTAEWSDEQYF

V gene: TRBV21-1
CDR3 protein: CASRVVRSPGNTIYF